This record covers a single T cell receptor beta chain. The source of the sample is a study of blood T cell repertoires in COVID-19. In germline, CDR1 is SNHLY, CDR2 FYNNEI. V was pared by 7 bases and J by 0 bases, with 4 bases of the junction left unmatched. The CDR3 totals 14 residues. In the study's own analysis: Estimates of nucleated cell counts were drawn from the amplification of reference gene primers. Measured with immunoSEQ multiplex PCR; TCRdb has only the in-frame clones, and not every one. That table is the source of V, J and clone size, and D and trimming were worked out from the DNA. The sample has about 68,000 clones, around nine tenths seen once; the top ten hold 2% to 2.5%.

The material sequenced was peripheral blood. This rearrangement joins TRBV2 to TRBJ2-3, with TRBD2 identical over 7 bases. The TCR originated in a human donor in a cohort sampled during active COVID-19. CDR3 region: CASKKGLSTDTQYF. The CDR3 DNA reads as TGTGCCAGCAAGAAGGGACTAAGCACAGATACGCAGTATTTT.